Sequencing of this T cell receptor (beta chain) was carried out in a study of blood T cell repertoires in COVID-19. Whole-study context: Sources were T cells, B-cell-depleted T cells, or PBMCs; the material itself was cDNA or gDNA.

V was clipped by 4 bases and J by 3 bases, with 13 bases between them. Looked up from germline, CDR1 is LNHDA and CDR2 is SQIVND (reference sequence). The CDR3 covers 15 residues. Measured with immunoSEQ multiplex PCR; TCRdb has only the in-frame clones, and not every one. The top ten hold 20% to 25% of the sample, which has around 100,000 clones, less than 85% seen once. This chain links TRBV19 with TRBJ1-5; no reliable D call. This TCR was recovered from an older man with active or convalescent COVID-19. The source material was peripheral blood. The CDR3 nucleotides are TGTGCCAGTAGTAAAGATACACCTTTCAATCAGCCCCAGCATTTT. Translation gives CASSKDTPFNQPQHF. The full variable domain, its missing parts supplied by reference TRBV19 and TRBJ1-5, is DGGITQSPKYLFRKEGQNVTLSCEQNLNHDAMYWYRQDPGQGLRLIYYSQIVNDFQKGDIAEGYSVSREKKESFPLTVTSAQKNPTAFYLCASSKDTPFNQPQHFGDGTRLSIL.